This T cell receptor beta chain was identified during a study of blood T cell repertoires in COVID-19 (dated by TCRdb to about 2020). Regarding the research as a whole: Samples from collaborators originated in the United States, Italy and Spain and spanned both the acute and convalescent phases of COVID-19. The material from the prospective study consisted of cDNA or gDNA derived from T cells, B-cell-depleted T cells, or PBMCs. Subjects who had been exposed to COVID-19, were actively infected with it, or had recovered from it provided the deeply sampled blood TCRbeta repertoires that made up the dataset. The repertoires were released in a freely available public database intended as a resource for research on the immune response to SARS-CoV-2. The samples were drawn from two sources: the first 160 participants of the ongoing ImmuneRACE study, and 950 to 1,500 subjects contributed by 6 global collaborators. The sample metadata nearly always contained a de-identified subject ID, COVID-19 status, age in years and sex. Where available, HLA class I and class II types were obtained from metadata supplied by the sample provider rather than from assay-based typing.

The immunoSEQ Assay, a bias-controlled multiplex PCR, was used to amplify TCRbeta CDR3 regions from genomic DNA. Per the original workflow: The number of nucleated cells in each sample was estimated by amplification of reference gene primers within the assay. To quantify the absolute abundance of each unique TCRbeta CDR3 rearrangement, sequence reads were collapsed and filtered. For each sample, productive Simpson clonality was calculated as the square root of Simpson's diversity index over productive rearrangements. TCRdb re-hosts the immuneACCESS table, in-frame sequences only. Its copies lack some clones; in the studies checked, an unresolved V gene accounts for under half of them, and the cause for the rest is not known. V, J and clone size are those of that table, while D and trimming were read from the DNA. The sample yields around 72,000 clones; over 75% were counted once. The ten largest account for under 13% of the sample.

Each collaborating institution followed its own protocols to collect whole blood in K2EDTA tubes. For TCRbeta analysis, collaborators shipped samples in one of three forms: frozen whole blood, isolated PBMCs, or DNA extracted from either of those sample types. Overall study outcomes, separate from this receptor: The quantity of clinical and demographic metadata differed by source and by participant and was supplied without curation.

Trimming at the junction amounts to 0 bases on V and 8 bases on J, and the germline ends lie 14 bases apart. From the germline V gene, CDR1 is SGDLS and CDR2 is YYNGEE. Including cysteine and phenylalanine, the CDR3 has 14 amino acids. Of the read, only the CDR3 DNA is kept; its 42 bases are in frame from base 1. Notes on this clone: Its antigen is currently not known. No base-level quality is on record; no much larger clone is a single base apart.

The sequence links TRBV9 to TRBJ1-2; the D gene lacks a confident call. Sequenced sample: peripheral blood. This TCR was sampled from a man aged 65-85 years with active or convalescent COVID-19. The CDR3 is CASSVGLSGGGYTF. Here is the DNA: TGTGCCAGCAGCGTAGGCCTCTCAGGAGGAGGCTACACCTTC.